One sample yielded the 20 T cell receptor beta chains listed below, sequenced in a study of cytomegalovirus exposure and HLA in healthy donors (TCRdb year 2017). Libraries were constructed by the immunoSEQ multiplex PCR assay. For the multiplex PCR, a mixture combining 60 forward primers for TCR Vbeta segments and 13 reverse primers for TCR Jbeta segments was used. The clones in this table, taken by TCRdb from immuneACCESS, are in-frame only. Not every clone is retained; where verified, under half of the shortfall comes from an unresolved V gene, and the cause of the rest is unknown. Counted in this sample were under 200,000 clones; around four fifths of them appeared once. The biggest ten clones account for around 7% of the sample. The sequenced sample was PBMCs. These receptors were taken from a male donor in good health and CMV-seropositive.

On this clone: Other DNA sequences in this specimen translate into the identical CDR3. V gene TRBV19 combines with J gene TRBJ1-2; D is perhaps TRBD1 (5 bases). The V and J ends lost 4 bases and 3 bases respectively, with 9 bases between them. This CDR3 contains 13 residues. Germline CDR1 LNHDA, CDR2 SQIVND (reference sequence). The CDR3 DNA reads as TGTGCCAGTAGTAGGCAGGGCGACTATGGCTACACCTTC. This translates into CASSRQGDYGYTF.

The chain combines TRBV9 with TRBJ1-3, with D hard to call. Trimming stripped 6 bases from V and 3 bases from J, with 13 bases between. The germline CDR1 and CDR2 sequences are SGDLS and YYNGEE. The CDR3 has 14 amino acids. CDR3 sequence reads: CASNPTGGGNTIYF. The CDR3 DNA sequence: TGTGCCAGCAACCCCACTGGAGGTGGAAACACCATATATTTT.

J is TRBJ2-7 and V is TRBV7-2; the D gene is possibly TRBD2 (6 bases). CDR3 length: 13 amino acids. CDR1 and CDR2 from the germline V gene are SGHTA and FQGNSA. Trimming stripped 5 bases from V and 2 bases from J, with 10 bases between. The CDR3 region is CASSHGLTYEQYF. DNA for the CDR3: TGTGCCAGCAGCCACGGACTAACCTACGAGCAGTACTTC.

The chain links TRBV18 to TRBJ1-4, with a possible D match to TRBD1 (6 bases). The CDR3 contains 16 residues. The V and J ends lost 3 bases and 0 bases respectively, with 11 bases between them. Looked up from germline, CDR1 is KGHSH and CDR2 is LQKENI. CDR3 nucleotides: TGTGCCAGCTCACCGACAGGACCTGCAACTAATGAAAAACTGTTTTTT. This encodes CASSPTGPATNEKLFF. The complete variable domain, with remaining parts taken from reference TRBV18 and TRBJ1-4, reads NAGVMQNPRHLVRRRGQEARLRCSPMKGHSHVYWYRQLPEEGLKFMVYLQKENIIDESGMPKERFSAEFPKEGPSILRIQQVVRGDSAAYFCASSPTGPATNEKLFFGSGTQLSVL.

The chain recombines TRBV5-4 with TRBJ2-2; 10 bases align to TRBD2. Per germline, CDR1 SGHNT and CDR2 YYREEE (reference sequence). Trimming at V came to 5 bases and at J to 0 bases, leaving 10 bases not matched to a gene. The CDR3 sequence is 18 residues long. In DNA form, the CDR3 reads TGTGCCAGCAGTCCTAGAGCGGGGGGGCCCGCGAACACCGGGGAGCTGTTTTTT. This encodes CASSPRAGGPANTGELFF.

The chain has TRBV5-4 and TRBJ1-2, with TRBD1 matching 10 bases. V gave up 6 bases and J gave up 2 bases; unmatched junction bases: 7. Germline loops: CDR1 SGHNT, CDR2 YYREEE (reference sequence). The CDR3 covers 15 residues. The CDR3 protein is CASIDRDRGNYGYTF. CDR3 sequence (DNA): TGTGCCAGCATCGACCGGGACAGGGGAAACTATGGCTACACCTTC. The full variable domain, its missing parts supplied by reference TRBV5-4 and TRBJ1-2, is ETGVTQSPTHLIKTRGQQVTLRCSSQSGHNTVSWYQQALGQGPQFIFQYYREEENGRGNFPPRFSGLQFPNYSSELNVNALELDDSALYLCASIDRDRGNYGYTFGSGTRLTVV.

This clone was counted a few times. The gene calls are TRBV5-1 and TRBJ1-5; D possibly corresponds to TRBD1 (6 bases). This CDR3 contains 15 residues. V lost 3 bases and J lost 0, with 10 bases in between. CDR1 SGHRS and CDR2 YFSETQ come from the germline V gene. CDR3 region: CASSSTGSSNQPQHF. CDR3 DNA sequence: TGCGCCAGCAGCTCTACAGGGAGTAGCAATCAGCCCCAGCATTTT.

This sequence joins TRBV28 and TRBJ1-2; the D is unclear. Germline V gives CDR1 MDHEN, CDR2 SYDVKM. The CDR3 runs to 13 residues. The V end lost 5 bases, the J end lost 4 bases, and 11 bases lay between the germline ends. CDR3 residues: CASSVGRGYGYTF. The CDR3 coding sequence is TGTGCCAGCAGTGTAGGACGGGGCTATGGCTACACCTTC.

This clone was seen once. In DNA form, the CDR3 reads TGTGCCAGCAGCTTAGGACTACAGGGGCGCGGCTACACCTTC. Protein sequence: CASSLGLQGRGYTF. V usage is TRBV13 and J usage is TRBJ1-2; 7 nucleotides line up with TRBD1. CDR3 length: 14 amino acids. Germline lookup yields CDR1 PRHDT and CDR2 FYEKMQ (reference sequence). With V trimmed by 0 bases and J by 8 bases, 6 bases remained unmatched.

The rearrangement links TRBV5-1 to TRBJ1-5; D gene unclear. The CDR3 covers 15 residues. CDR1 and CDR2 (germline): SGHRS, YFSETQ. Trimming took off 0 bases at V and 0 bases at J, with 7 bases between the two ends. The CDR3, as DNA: TGCGCCAGCAGCTTGGACGGGTTTAGCAATCAGCCCCAGCATTTT. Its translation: CASSLDGFSNQPQHF.

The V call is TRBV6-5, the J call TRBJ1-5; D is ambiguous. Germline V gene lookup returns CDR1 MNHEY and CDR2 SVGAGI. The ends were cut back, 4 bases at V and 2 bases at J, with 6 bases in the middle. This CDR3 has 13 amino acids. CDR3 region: CASSSGGNQPQHF. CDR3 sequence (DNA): TGTGCCAGCAGTTCAGGCGGCAATCAGCCCCAGCATTTT.

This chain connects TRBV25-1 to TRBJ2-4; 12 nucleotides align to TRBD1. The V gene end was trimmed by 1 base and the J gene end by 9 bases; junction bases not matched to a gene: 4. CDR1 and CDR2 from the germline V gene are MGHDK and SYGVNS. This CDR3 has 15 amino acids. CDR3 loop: CASSESGQGAGIQYF. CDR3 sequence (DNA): TGTGCCAGCAGTGAATCGGGACAGGGGGCAGGCATTCAGTACTTC.

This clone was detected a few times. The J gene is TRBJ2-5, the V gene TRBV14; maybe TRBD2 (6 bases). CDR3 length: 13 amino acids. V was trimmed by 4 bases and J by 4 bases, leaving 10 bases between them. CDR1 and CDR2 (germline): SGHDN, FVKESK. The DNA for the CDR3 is TGTGCCAGCAGCCGAGCGGGCCCAGAGACCCAGTACTTC. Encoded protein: CASSRAGPETQYF.

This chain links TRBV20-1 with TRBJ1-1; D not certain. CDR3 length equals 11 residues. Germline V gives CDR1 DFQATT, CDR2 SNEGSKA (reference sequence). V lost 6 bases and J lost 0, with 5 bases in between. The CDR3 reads CSAQLNTEAFF. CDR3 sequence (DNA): TGCAGTGCACAGTTGAACACTGAAGCTTTCTTT.

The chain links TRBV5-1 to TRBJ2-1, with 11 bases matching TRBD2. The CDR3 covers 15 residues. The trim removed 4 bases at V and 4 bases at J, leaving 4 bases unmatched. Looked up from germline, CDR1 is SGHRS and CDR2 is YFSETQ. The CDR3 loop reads CASSPLAGAYNEQFF. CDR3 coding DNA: TGCGCCAGCAGCCCACTAGCGGGGGCATACAATGAGCAGTTCTTC.

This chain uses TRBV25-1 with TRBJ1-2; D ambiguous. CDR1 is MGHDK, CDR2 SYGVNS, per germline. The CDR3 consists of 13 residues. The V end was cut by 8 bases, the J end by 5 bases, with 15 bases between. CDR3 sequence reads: CASAAGRAYGYTF. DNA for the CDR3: TGTGCCAGCGCCGCGGGGAGGGCTTATGGCTACACCTTC.

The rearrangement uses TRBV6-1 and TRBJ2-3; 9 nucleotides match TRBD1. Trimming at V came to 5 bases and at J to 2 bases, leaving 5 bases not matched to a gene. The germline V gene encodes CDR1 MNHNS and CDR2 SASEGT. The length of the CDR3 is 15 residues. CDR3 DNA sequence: TGTGCCAGCAGTCGGACAGGGGTATCCACAGATACGCAGTATTTT. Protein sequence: CASSRTGVSTDTQYF.

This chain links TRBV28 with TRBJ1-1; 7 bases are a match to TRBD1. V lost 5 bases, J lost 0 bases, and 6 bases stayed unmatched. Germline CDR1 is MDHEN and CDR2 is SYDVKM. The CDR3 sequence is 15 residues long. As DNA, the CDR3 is TGTGCCAGCAGTAGGTGGGGGACAGTGAACACTGAAGCTTTCTTT. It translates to CASSRWGTVNTEAFF.

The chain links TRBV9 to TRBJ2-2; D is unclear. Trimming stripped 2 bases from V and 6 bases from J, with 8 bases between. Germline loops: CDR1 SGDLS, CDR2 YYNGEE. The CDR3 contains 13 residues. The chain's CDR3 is CASSVPLSGELFF. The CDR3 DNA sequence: TGTGCCAGCAGCGTCCCTTTATCCGGGGAGCTGTTTTTT.

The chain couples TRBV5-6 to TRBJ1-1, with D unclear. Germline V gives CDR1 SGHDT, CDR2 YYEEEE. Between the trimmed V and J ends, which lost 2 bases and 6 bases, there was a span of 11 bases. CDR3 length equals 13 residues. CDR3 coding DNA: TGTGCCAGCAGCTTTCAGGAATACTCTGAAGCTTTCTTT. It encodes CASSFQEYSEAFF.